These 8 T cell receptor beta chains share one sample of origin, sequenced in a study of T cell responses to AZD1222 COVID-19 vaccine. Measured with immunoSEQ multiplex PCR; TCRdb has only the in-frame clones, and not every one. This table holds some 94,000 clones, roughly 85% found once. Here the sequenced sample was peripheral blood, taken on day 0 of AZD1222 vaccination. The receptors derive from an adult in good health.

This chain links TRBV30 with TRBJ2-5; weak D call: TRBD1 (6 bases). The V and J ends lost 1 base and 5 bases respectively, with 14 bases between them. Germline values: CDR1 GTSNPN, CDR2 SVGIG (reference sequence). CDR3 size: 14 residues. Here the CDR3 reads CAWSGEYQGETQYF. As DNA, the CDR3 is TGTGCCTGGAGTGGAGAGTACCAGGGGGAGACCCAGTACTTC.

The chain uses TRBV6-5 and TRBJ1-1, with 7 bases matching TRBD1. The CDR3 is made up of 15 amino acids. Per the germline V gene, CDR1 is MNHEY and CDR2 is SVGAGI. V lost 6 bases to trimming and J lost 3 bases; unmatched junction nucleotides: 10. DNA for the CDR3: TGTGCCAGCAGATCCGACAGGGCCAGGGACACTGAAGCTTTCTTT. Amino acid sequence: CASRSDRARDTEAFF.

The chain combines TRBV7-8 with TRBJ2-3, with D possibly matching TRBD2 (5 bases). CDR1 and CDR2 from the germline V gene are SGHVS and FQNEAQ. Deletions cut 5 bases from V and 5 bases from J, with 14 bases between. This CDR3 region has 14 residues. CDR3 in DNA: TGTGCCAGCAGCCCCCACGGACGGGGAGATACGCAGTATTTT. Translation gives CASSPHGRGDTQYF. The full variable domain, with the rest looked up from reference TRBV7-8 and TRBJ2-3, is GAGVSQSPRYKVAKRGQDVALRCDPISGHVSLFWYQQALGQGPEFLTYFQNEAQLDKSGLPSDRFFAERPEGSVSTLKIQRTQQEDSAVYLCASSPHGRGDTQYFGPGTRLTVL.

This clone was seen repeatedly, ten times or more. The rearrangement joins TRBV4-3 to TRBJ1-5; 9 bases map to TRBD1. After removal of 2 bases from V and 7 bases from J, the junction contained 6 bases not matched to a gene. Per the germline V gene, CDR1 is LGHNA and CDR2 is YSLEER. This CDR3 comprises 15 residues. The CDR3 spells CASSQWTGVRQPQHF. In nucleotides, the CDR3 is TGCGCCAGCAGCCAATGGACAGGGGTAAGGCAGCCCCAGCATTTT.

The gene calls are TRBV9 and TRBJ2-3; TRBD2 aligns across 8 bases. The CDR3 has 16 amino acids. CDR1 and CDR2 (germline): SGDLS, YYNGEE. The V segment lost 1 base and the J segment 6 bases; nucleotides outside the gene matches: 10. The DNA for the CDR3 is TGTGCCAGCAGCGTATTCGACGGGAGGGTTTCGGATACGCAGTATTTT. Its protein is CASSVFDGRVSDTQYF.

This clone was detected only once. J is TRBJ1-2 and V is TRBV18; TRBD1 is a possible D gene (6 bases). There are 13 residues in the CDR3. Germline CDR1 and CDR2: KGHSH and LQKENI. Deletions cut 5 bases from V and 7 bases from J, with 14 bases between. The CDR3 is CASSSLEGGGYTF. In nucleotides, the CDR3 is TGTGCCAGCTCATCGCTGGAAGGGGGTGGCTACACCTTC.

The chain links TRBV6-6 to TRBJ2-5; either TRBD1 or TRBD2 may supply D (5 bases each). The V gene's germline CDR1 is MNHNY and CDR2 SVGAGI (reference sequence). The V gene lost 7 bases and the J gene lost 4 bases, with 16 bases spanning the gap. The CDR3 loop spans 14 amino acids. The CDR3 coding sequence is TGTGCCAGCATGCCGAGGGGTGTACGAGAGACCCAGTACTTC. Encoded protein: CASMPRGVRETQYF.

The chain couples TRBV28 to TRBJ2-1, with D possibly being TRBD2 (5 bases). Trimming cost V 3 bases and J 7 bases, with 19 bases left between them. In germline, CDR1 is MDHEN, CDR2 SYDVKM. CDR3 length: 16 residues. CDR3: CASSFPPGSRQNEQFF. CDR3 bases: TGTGCCAGCAGTTTCCCTCCGGGGTCACGGCAGAATGAGCAGTTCTTC. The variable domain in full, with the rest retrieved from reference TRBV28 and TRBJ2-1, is DVKVTQSSRYLVKRTGEKVFLECVQDMDHENMFWYRQDPGLGLRLIYFSYDVKMKEKGDIPEGYSVSREKKERFSLILESASTNQTSMYLCASSFPPGSRQNEQFFGPGTRLTVL.